The source of this T cell receptor beta chain is a study of blood T cells in healthy people across ages. For the study at large: In model experiments, template switching was able to capture about one barcoded beta molecule for every two T cells that were present. The study's findings and limits: Any conclusive comparison of naive versus antigen-experienced cells was prevented by using unsorted PBMCs.

Through a sample-barcoded 5' primer and a J-beta primer mix, a second PCR was run for roughly 7 to 11 cycles. The authors tagged each cDNA molecule using a template-switch adaptor with 12 random nucleotides. MiXCR, run by TCRdb on the 5' RACE reads, gives a single entry per CDR3 protein. Here the sample spans about 640,000 distinct CDR3 sequences, roughly 58% being singletons. This clonotype was seen a handful of times. Its matching antigen is unknown. CDR1 ENHRY and CDR2 SYGVKD come from the germline V gene. V was pared by 6 bases and J by 6 bases, with 23 bases between. The CDR3 sequence is 16 residues long. Collection of around 10 milliliters of peripheral blood was performed for each donor.

Sequencing was carried out using blood. This TCR was sampled from a man between 60 and 75 years old in good health. The chain employs TRBV10-3 and TRBJ1-2; D might be TRBD1 (6 bases). The CDR3 loop reads CAISMSTSGELDGYTF. CDR3 DNA: TGTGCCATCAGCATGTCTACATCAGGGGAGCTAGATGGCTACACCTTC.